Presented here are 11 T cell receptor beta chains from one specimen sequenced in a study of CD8 T cells in Susac syndrome. RNA was extracted with the RNeasy kit, and a quantity of roughly 0.45 to 1 ug was reverse transcribed using random hexamers. A single record per CDR3 protein comes from TCRdb applying MiXCR to the immunoSEQ multiplex PCR reads. The sample has 170,000 or so distinct CDR3 sequences, 95% to 96% seen once. Sample: CD4+ T cells from PBMCs. These receptors were taken from a human donor with Susac syndrome.

The chain joins TRBV20-1 to TRBJ2-5, with a weak D call TRBD2 (5 bases). The CDR3 sequence is 13 residues long. CDR1 is DFQATT, CDR2 SNEGSKA, per germline (reference sequence). V was pared by 3 bases and J by 5 bases, with 13 bases between. CDR3 sequence: CSARLTGLETQYF. CDR3 DNA sequence: TGCAGTGCTAGGCTGACGGGATTGGAGACCCAGTACTTC.

DNA of the CDR3: TGTGCCAGCGGCTGGGGACCGGGACAGGTCACCGGGGAGCTGTTTTTT. It translates to CASGWGPGQVTGELFF. The chain uses TRBV3-1 and TRBJ2-2; 8 bases are a match to TRBD1. CDR1 and CDR2 (germline): LGHDT, YNNKEL (reference sequence). V dropped 8 bases and J dropped 4; count of bases not matched to a gene: 12. The CDR3 runs to 16 residues.

The J gene is TRBJ2-5, the V gene TRBV29-1; D remains unclear. The CDR3 runs 12 residues. CDR1 and CDR2 from the germline V gene are SQVTM and ANQGSEA. Trimming pared 4 bases from V and 4 bases from J, leaving 10 bases between. CDR3 bases: TGCAGCGTTGGGTCGGGTGTAGAGACCCAGTACTTC. Translation: CSVGSGVETQYF.

This chain links TRBV2 with TRBJ2-3; D gene unclear. The V gene's germline CDR1 is SNHLY and CDR2 FYNNEI. V shed 1 base and J shed 5 bases, with 4 bases lying between them. The CDR3 length is 12 residues. CDR3 coding DNA: TGTGCCAGCAGTGAAGGTCGAGATACGCAGTATTTT. Its translation is CASSEGRDTQYF.

This clonotype has just one count. The V and J genes are TRBV3-1 and TRBJ2-7; no clear D gene. V was cut by 0 bases and J by 6 bases, with 6 bases left in between. Per the germline V gene, CDR1 is LGHDT and CDR2 is YNNKEL (reference sequence). The CDR3 spans 12 residues. The CDR3 here is CASSQDGVEQYF. The CDR3 DNA reads TGTGCCAGCAGCCAAGATGGGGTCGAGCAGTACTTC.

This clonotype was found once. The rearrangement joins TRBV29-1 to TRBJ1-2; a possible D gene is TRBD1 (5 bases). CDR3 length: 12 residues. Trimming took 6 bases from V and 8 from J, leaving 16 bases between them. Germline assignment: CDR1 SQVTM and CDR2 ANQGSEA. CDR3 region: CSVPRGPRGYTF. In DNA form, the CDR3 reads TGCAGCGTACCAAGGGGTCCCCGCGGCTACACCTTC.

This chain joins TRBV7-9 and TRBJ2-5; the D gene is possibly TRBD1 (6 bases). The V gene's germline CDR1 is SEHNR and CDR2 FQNEAQ (reference sequence). The CDR3 spans 15 residues. The V end was cut by 2 bases, the J end by 1 base, with 11 bases between. Here the CDR3 reads CASSLRTAFQETQYF. DNA of the CDR3: TGTGCCAGCAGCTTAAGGACAGCCTTCCAAGAGACCCAGTACTTC.

The chain is built from TRBV3-1 and TRBJ2-7; D is perhaps TRBD2 (6 bases). Germline-derived CDR1 and CDR2 are LGHDT and YNNKEL (reference sequence). V lost 0 bases to trimming and J lost 6 bases, with 15 bases between them. This CDR3 contains 15 residues. The CDR3 here is CASSQEPGLLGEQYF. In DNA form, the CDR3 reads TGTGCCAGCAGCCAAGAGCCGGGACTTCTGGGCGAGCAGTACTTC.

V and J are TRBV20-1 and TRBJ2-7; the match to TRBD2 covers 9 bases. The length of the CDR3 is 15 residues. Germline CDR1 is DFQATT and CDR2 is SNEGSKA (reference sequence). Germline trimming cut 0 bases from V and 2 bases from J; bases unmatched to any gene: 5. In DNA form, the CDR3 reads TGCAGTGCTAGAGATCCCCTAGCGGGAACCTACGAGCAGTACTTC. Protein: CSARDPLAGTYEQYF.

This rearrangement joins TRBV29-1 to TRBJ2-7, with D unresolved. CDR1 and CDR2 from the germline V gene are SQVTM and ANQGSEA. The CDR3 is 11 amino acids. Trimming stripped 5 bases from V and 8 bases from J, with 13 bases between. CDR3 coding DNA: TGCAGCGTTCAGGACCCTGGACAGCAGTACTTC. Translated: CSVQDPGQQYF.

The rearrangement joins TRBV30 to TRBJ2-5; no reliable D call. The length of the CDR3 is 14 residues. Germline CDR1 and CDR2: GTSNPN and SVGIG (reference sequence). Trimming removed 0 bases from V and 2 bases from J, with 10 bases in between. Written as DNA, the CDR3 is TGTGCCTGGAGTGTAGGGTGGCAACAAGAGACCCAGTACTTC. Its translation is CAWSVGWQQETQYF.